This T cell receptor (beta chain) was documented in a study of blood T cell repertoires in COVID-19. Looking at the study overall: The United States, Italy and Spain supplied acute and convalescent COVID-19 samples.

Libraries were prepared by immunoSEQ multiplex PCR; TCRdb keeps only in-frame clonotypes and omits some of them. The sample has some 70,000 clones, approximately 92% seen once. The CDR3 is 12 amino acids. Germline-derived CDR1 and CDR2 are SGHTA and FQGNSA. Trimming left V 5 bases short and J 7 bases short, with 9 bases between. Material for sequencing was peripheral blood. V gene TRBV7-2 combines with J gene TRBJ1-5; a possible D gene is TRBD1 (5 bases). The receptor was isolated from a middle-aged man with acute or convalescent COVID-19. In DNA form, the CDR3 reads TGTGCCAGCAGCCGGGGGGGACAGCCCCAGCATTTT. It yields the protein CASSRGGQPQHF.